This T cell receptor (beta chain) was recovered during a study of blood T cell repertoires in COVID-19. Study summary: The samples span acute and convalescent COVID-19 from the United States, Italy and Spain.

Per the original methods: Reference gene primer amplification in the assay estimated nucleated cell counts. Sequencing was performed with immunoSEQ multiplex PCR; in TCRdb, only in-frame clones are kept and a portion is missing. The V and J calls and the clone size are those of that table, but D and trimming were determined from the DNA. The table records roughly 670,000 clones, around 89% of them present only once. This receptor was taken from a woman under 30 with acute or convalescent COVID-19. Sample: peripheral blood.

The CDR3 nucleotides read TGTGCCAGCAGCGTCGGGCAGGGACTCTTCTACGAGCAGTACTTC. It yields the protein CASSVGQGLFYEQYF. V usage is TRBV9 and J usage is TRBJ2-7; perhaps TRBD2 as D (6 bases). Germline V gene lookup returns CDR1 SGDLS and CDR2 YYNGEE. This CDR3 is built from 15 residues. The V and J ends lost 2 bases and 3 bases respectively, with 15 bases between them.